This TCR beta chain was retrieved from a study of neurological immune-mediated disorders. This clonotype has ten or more counts. The antigen is unknown. Study outcomes and limitations: It was the repertoires of 18 of 34 multiple sclerosis patients that phylogenetic grouping placed in one related-CDR3 cluster, which is a possible signature. Private repertoires in all groups were suggested by the finding that expanded clones across subjects shared no CDR3 amino acid sequences.

V was clipped by 9 bases and J by 6 bases, with 14 bases between them. Germline V gene sequence: CDR1 MNHNY, CDR2 SVGAGI (reference sequence). The CDR3 length is 12 residues. Each sequencing run yielded over 170 million TCR-beta sequences from 15-18 subjects. TCRdb processed the 5' RACE reads anew with MiXCR; each CDR3 protein has one entry. Of under 75,000 distinct CDR3 sequences in the sample, approximately 3.1% are singletons; the top ten hold about 7%. Sequenced input: PBMCs. This receptor was identified in a woman in her fifties or sixties with multiple sclerosis. This rearrangement joins TRBV6-6 to TRBJ1-1; D remains unclear. The CDR3 DNA reads TGTGCCAGTAAAAGGGTCGACCCTGAAGCTTTCTTT. It specifies CASKRVDPEAFF.